This T cell receptor (beta chain) was profiled in a study of cytomegalovirus exposure and HLA in healthy donors. On this clone itself: The antigen remains unidentified.

Unrecorded immune exposures were likely, despite nominal health at sampling. CDR3 length equals 15 residues. Germline V gene lookup returns CDR1 SEHNR and CDR2 FQNEAQ (reference sequence). Germline trimming cut 5 bases from V and 6 bases from J; bases unmatched to any gene: 9. General observations from the study: HLA alleles showed associations with 16,951 TCR beta sequences in a later analysis, at a 0.05 false discovery rate.

PCR used 60 Vbeta primers and 13 Jbeta primers. Original processing methods: In a later analysis, of roughly 83 million unique beta chains, 9 million to 11 million appeared in at least two donors. Some clones are missing from TCRdb's copy, which holds only in-frame ones; the method was immunoSEQ multiplex PCR. The V and J calls and the clone size are those of that table, but D and trimming were determined from the DNA. The sample contains around 140,000 clones, around 79% of which appear only once. The rearrangement joins TRBV7-9 to TRBJ1-2, with 10 bases aligning to TRBD1. The TCR comes from a woman between 40 and 55 years old in good health and CMV-seronegative. The sample taken for sequencing was PBMCs. CDR3 protein: CASSPLLGTGDGYTF. CDR3 nucleotides: TGTGCCAGCAGCCCTCTCCTCGGGACAGGGGATGGCTACACCTTC. The full variable domain, rest sourced from reference TRBV7-9 and TRBJ1-2, is DTGVSQNPRHKITKRGQNVTFRCDPISEHNRLYWYRQTLGQGPEFLTYFQNEAQLEKSRLLSDRFSAERPKGSFSTLEIQRTEQGDSAMYLCASSPLLGTGDGYTFGSGTRLTVV.